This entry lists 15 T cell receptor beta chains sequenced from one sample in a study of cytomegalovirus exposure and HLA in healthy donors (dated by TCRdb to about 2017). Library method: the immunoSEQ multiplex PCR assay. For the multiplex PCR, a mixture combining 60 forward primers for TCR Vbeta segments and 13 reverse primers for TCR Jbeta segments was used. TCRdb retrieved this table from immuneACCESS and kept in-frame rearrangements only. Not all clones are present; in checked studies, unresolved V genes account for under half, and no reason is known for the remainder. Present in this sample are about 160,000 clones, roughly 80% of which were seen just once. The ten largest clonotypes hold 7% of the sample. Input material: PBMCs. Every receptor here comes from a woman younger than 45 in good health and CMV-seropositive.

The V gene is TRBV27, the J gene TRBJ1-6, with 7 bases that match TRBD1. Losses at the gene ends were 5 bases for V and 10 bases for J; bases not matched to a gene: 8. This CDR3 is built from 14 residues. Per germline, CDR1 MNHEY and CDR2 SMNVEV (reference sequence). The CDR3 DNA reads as TGTGCCAGCAGTAACAGACAGGGTTTATCACCCCTCCACTTT. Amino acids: CASSNRQGLSPLHF.

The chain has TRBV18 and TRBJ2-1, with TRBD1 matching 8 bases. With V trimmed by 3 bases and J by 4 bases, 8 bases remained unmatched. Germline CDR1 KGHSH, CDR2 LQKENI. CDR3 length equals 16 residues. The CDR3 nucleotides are TGTGCCAGCTCACCTCGAGGACAGGGCCCATACAATGAGCAGTTCTTC. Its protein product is CASSPRGQGPYNEQFF. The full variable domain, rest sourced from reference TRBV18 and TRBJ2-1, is NAGVMQNPRHLVRRRGQEARLRCSPMKGHSHVYWYRQLPEEGLKFMVYLQKENIIDESGMPKERFSAEFPKEGPSILRIQQVVRGDSAAYFCASSPRGQGPYNEQFFGPGTRLTVL.

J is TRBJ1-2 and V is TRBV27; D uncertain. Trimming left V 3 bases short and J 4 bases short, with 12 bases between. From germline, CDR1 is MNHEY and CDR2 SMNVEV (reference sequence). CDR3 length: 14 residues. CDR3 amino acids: CASSFIPVGYGYTF. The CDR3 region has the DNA TGTGCCAGCAGTTTTATCCCGGTTGGCTATGGCTACACCTTC.

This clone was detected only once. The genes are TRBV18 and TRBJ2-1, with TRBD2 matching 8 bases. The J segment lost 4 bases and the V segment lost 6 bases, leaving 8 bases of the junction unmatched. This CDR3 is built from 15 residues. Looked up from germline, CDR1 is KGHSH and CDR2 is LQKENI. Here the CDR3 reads CASSGRLARYNEQFF. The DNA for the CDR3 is TGTGCCAGCTCCGGGAGACTAGCGAGGTACAATGAGCAGTTCTTC.

CDR3 residues: CASSRNSLYQETQYF. The CDR3 DNA reads as TGTGCCAGTAGTAGGAACAGTCTATATCAAGAGACCCAGTACTTC. The V call is TRBV19, the J call TRBJ2-5; D is ambiguous. The V gene's germline CDR1 is LNHDA and CDR2 SQIVND (reference sequence). V shed 4 bases and J shed 2 bases, with 14 bases lying between them. This CDR3 is 15 amino acids long.

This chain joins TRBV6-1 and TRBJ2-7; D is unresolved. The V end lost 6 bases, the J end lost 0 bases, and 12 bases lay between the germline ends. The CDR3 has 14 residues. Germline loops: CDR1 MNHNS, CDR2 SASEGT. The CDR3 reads CASSPLASSYEQYF. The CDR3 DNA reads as TGTGCCAGCAGCCCGCTCGCCAGCTCCTACGAGCAGTACTTC.

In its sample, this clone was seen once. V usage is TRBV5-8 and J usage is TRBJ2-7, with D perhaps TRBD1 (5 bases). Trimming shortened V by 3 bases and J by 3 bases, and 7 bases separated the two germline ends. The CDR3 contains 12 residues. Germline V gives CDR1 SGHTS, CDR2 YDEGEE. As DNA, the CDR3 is TGTGCCAGCAGCTCAGGGTTCTACGAGCAGTACTTC. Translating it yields CASSSGFYEQYF.

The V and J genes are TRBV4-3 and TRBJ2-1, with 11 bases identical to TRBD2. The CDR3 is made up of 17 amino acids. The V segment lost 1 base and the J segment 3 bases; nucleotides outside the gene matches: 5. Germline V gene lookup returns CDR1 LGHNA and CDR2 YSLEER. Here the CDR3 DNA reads TGCGCCAGCAGCCAAGTTAGCGGGGGGGCCTTCTACAATGAGCAGTTCTTC. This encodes CASSQVSGGAFYNEQFF.

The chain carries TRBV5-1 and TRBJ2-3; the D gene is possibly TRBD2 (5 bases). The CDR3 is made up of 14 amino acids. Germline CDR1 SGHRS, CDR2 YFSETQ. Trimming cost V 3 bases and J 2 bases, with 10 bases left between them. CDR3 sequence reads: CASSSGSSTDTQYF. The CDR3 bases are TGCGCCAGCAGCTCGGGATCCTCCACAGATACGCAGTATTTT.

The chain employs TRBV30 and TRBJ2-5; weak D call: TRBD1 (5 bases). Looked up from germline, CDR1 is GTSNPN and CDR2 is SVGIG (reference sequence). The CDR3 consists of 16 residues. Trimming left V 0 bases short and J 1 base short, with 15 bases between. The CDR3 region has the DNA TGTGCCTGGAGTGTAGATAATGTGGGGCCCCAAGAGACCCAGTACTTC. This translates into CAWSVDNVGPQETQYF.

The CDR3 DNA reads as TGTGCCAGCAGCCCCGGACAGGTCCAGTATTTT. The encoded protein is CASSPGQVQYF. The chain has TRBV7-2 and TRBJ2-3; 7 bases match TRBD1. Trimming took 5 bases from V and 12 from J; bases not matched to a gene: 5. CDR3 length: 11 amino acids. The V gene's germline CDR1 is SGHTA and CDR2 FQGNSA.

The CDR3 here is CASSYAQRAGNTIYF. CDR3 DNA: TGTGCCAGCAGTTACGCGCAAAGAGCTGGAAACACCATATATTTT. The V call is TRBV6-5, the J call TRBJ1-3; D uncertain. This CDR3 has 15 residues. The V and J ends lost 2 bases and 2 bases respectively, with 10 bases between them. The V gene's germline CDR1 is MNHEY and CDR2 SVGAGI.

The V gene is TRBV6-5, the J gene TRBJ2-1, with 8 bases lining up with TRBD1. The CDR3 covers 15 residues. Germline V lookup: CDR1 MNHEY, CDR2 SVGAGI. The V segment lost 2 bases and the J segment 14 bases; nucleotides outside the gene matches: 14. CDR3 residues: CASSYRPLTGDWEFF. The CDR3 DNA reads TGTGCCAGCAGTTACCGACCCCTGACAGGGGATTGGGAGTTCTTC.

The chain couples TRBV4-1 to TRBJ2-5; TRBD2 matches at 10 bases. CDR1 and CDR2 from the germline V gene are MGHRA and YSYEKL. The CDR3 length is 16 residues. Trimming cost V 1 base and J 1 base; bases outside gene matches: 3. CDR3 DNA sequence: TGCGCCAGCAGCCAAGCTAGCGGGAGTTTCCAAGAGACCCAGTACTTC. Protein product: CASSQASGSFQETQYF.

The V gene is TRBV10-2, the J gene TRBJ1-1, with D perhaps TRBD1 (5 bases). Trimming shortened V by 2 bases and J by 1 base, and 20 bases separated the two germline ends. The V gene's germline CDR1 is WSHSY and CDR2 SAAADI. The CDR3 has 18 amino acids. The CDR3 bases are TGCGCCAGCAGTGAGGTTGGAAGAGACAGTCGACCGAACACTGAAGCTTTCTTT. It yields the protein CASSEVGRDSRPNTEAFF.